The sequence of this T cell receptor beta chain was determined in a study of Graves' ophthalmopathy and Graves' hyperthyroidism. Study conclusions and caveats: The model predicted progression of ophthalmopathy with a sensitivity of roughly 65%, and its specificity was 72.22%.

V was pared by 1 base and J by 1 base, with 7 bases between. Germline CDR1 reads SGHTA; CDR2 reads FQGNSA. The length of the CDR3 is 14 residues. This clonotype was seen ten or more times. Its antigen remains unidentified. Transcripts of RNA were the source for amplifying TCR beta CDR3 regions. The workflow started with a first-round RT-PCR run with HTBI primers and then moved on to a second-round multiplex PCR. TCRdb called the multiplex PCR reads again in MiXCR, with one record for every CDR3 protein. This table has roughly 600,000 distinct CDR3 sequences, roughly 40% appearing once. The genes are TRBV7-2 and TRBJ1-1; no definite D call. This TCR was sampled from an adult man with Graves' hyperthyroidism. Sequenced material: peripheral blood or thyroid tissue (not recorded which). CDR3 residues: CASSLVPENTEAFF. CDR3 sequence (DNA): TGTGCCAGCAGCTTAGTTCCAGAGAACACTGAAGCTTTCTTT.